Below, 3 T cell receptor beta chains from the same sample are listed, as sequenced in a study of blood T cells in healthy people across ages. Through a sample-barcoded 5' primer and a J-beta primer mix, a second PCR was run for 7 to 11 cycles. TCRdb re-called the 5' RACE reads through MiXCR, storing one row per CDR3 protein. The sample has over a million distinct CDR3 sequences, more than 35% seen once; the top ten hold 18%. The source material was blood. Every receptor here comes from a woman aged 55-70 years in good health.

This chain joins TRBV27 and TRBJ1-2; the match to TRBD1 covers 10 bases. The junction had 6 bases not matched to a gene; V was cut back by 2 bases and J by 3 bases. CDR3 length: 16 residues. Germline-derived CDR1 and CDR2 are MNHEY and SMNVEV (reference sequence). CDR3 sequence reads: CASSLTDRGIHYGYTF. CDR3 in DNA: TGTGCCAGCAGTTTAACGGACAGGGGGATCCACTATGGCTACACCTTC.

This clonotype was counted only a few times. The chain uses TRBV4-1 and TRBJ2-3, with TRBD2 as a possible D gene (6 bases). Germline V gene lookup returns CDR1 MGHRA and CDR2 YSYEKL. Trimming left V 3 bases short and J 5 bases short, with 12 bases between. This CDR3 has 14 residues. CDR3 in DNA: TGCGCCAGCAGCCATAACCCGGGACTAGATACGCAGTATTTT. This gives the protein CASSHNPGLDTQYF.

In its sample, this clonotype was seen once. The chain couples TRBV20-1 to TRBJ2-5; D not certain. The tail of the sequence fits TRBJ2-7 better, so the J call may be wrong. CDR3 length equals 13 residues. Per the germline V gene, CDR1 is DFQATT and CDR2 is SNEGSKA (reference sequence). CDR3 sequence reads: CSARDRVRGEQYF. CDR3 nucleotides: TGCAGTGCTAGGGACCGGGTACGAGGCGAGCAGTACTTC.